Reported below is one TCR beta chain. As handled by the study authors: Cell counts per sample came from amplifying reference gene primers. Repertoires were generated with immunoSEQ multiplex PCR, while TCRdb's copy carries only in-frame clones and drops some. V and J calls and clone size are those listed in that table; D and trimming were worked out from the DNA. The table has roughly 32,000 clones, approximately 95% seen once. The sample comes from a study of blood T cell repertoires in COVID-19. Study in general: From the United States, Italy and Spain came samples of acute and convalescent COVID-19. From T cells, B-cell-depleted T cells, or PBMCs came the material, which was cDNA or gDNA.

The V and J ends lost 6 bases and 6 bases respectively, with 18 bases between them. CDR3 length equals 16 residues. Germline loops: CDR1 SNHLY, CDR2 FYNNEI. Source material: peripheral blood. This clonotype was sampled from a male donor with active COVID-19. V gene TRBV2 combines with J gene TRBJ2-6; unclear D gene. CDR3 residues: CASRALGGPMANVLTF. Here the CDR3 DNA reads TGTGCCAGCAGGGCCCTCGGTGGGCCAATGGCCAACGTCCTGACTTTC.